This T cell receptor beta chain is from a study of cytomegalovirus exposure and HLA in healthy donors. Points from the study as a whole: For cytomegalovirus status, the classifier reportedly gave diagnoses with high specificity and sensitivity. It was 150 to 200 TCR beta chains that were listed as cytomegalovirus-associated. Rare sequences made up most TCRs, while some public TCRs were found in many donors. In a later analysis, first-cohort TCR clusters were found to tend to co-occur in the approximately 120 validation repertoires.

Remarks on this clone: The antigen is not known.

The CDR3 is 15 residues long. Germline loops: CDR1 SGHAT, CDR2 FQNNGV. V was clipped by 1 base and J by 0 bases, with 10 bases between them. Assay: immunoSEQ multiplex PCR; the TCRdb copy retains only in-frame clones and omits some. The sample lists 60,000 to 70,000 clones, around 89% seen once, with around 1.8% in the top ten. The chain joins TRBV11-2 to TRBJ2-7; no firm D call. The sequenced material came from PBMCs. The TCR comes from a young woman in good health and CMV-seronegative. The CDR3 is CASSLVSESSYEQYF. CDR3 coding DNA: TGTGCCAGCAGCTTAGTGTCAGAAAGCTCCTACGAGCAGTACTTC.